The 10 T cell receptor beta chains listed next were all sequenced from one sample in a study of blood T cells in healthy people across ages. Together with a sample-barcoded 5' primer, a J-beta primer mix was included in a second PCR lasting about 6 to 12 cycles. Each CDR3 protein is one row after TCRdb ran MiXCR on the 5' RACE reads. This sample has about 830,000 distinct CDR3 sequences, with approximately 67% found just once. The sample consisted of blood. The receptors stem from a man aged 30 to 45 in good health.

The chain uses TRBV7-3 and TRBJ2-4; the D gene could be TRBD1 or TRBD2 (5 bases each). The better agreement between TRBJ2-7 and the DNA end casts doubt on the J call. In germline, CDR1 is SGHTA, CDR2 FQGTGA. The CDR3 runs 16 residues. In DNA form, the CDR3 reads TGTGCCAGCAGCTTAAGAGGGGAGAAAGGGCCGGACGAGCAGTACTTC. Translating it yields CASSLRGEKGPDEQYF.

The rearrangement joins TRBV20-1 to TRBJ2-1; TRBD2 agrees at 11 bases. The germline CDR1 and CDR2 sequences are DFQATT and SNEGSKA (reference sequence). The CDR3 extends over 15 amino acids. V shed 6 bases, J shed 5 bases, and the junction held 9 bases outside the gene matches. The CDR3 DNA sequence: TGCAGTGCCTCTCCCGGGACTAGCGGAAACAATGAGCAGTTCTTC. Translation: CSASPGTSGNNEQFF.

The chain links TRBV6-5 to TRBJ2-1; TRBD1 might be the D (5 bases). Deletions cut 7 bases from V and 2 bases from J, with 12 bases between. The CDR3 is made up of 14 amino acids. Germline V CDR1 and CDR2: MNHEY, SVGAGI. CDR3 sequence reads: CASMPSTAYNEQFF. Here the CDR3 DNA reads TGTGCCAGCATGCCTTCGACAGCCTACAATGAGCAGTTCTTC.

V usage is TRBV11-2 and J usage is TRBJ2-1; 14 bases align to TRBD2. The CDR3 consists of 18 residues. V lost 6 bases, J lost 3 bases, and 10 bases stayed unmatched. In germline, CDR1 is SGHAT, CDR2 FQNNGV. In DNA, the CDR3 is TGTGCCAGCAGTACACCGACTAGCGGGGGGGCCAGCTACAATGAGCAGTTCTTC. Translation: CASSTPTSGGASYNEQFF.

The chain links TRBV29-1 to TRBJ1-1, with a tentative D call TRBD1 (6 bases). CDR3 length: 13 amino acids. Germline V gene data show CDR1 as SQVTM and CDR2 as ANQGSEA. Deletions cut 6 bases from V and 1 base from J, with 12 bases between. The CDR3 DNA sequence: TGCAGCGTGGCTACAGGGTGGAACACTGAAGCTTTCTTT. It specifies CSVATGWNTEAFF.

The genes are TRBV28 and TRBJ2-3, with TRBD1 matching 9 bases. Germline-derived CDR1 and CDR2 are MDHEN and SYDVKM. This CDR3 has 15 residues. After removal of 6 bases from V and 6 bases from J, the junction contained 10 bases not matched to a gene. The CDR3 sequence: CASRVPGQGADTQYF. In DNA, the CDR3 is TGTGCCAGCAGGGTACCGGGACAGGGAGCGGATACGCAGTATTTT.

Points on this clonotype: The junction differs from germline at one of its ends, possibly a read error. The chain recombines TRBV6-6 with TRBJ1-1, with D unclear. This CDR3 is 13 amino acids long. Germline loops: CDR1 MNHNY, CDR2 SVGAGI (reference sequence). CDR3 in DNA: TGTGCCAGCAGTAACTCAGGTAACACTGAAGCTTTCTTT. Protein sequence: CASSNSGNTEAFF.

This clonotype appeared a single time. The chain uses TRBV15 and TRBJ2-3; 13 bases align to TRBD2. The junction had 1 base not matched to a gene; V was cut back by 5 bases and J by 2 bases. Looked up from germline, CDR1 is LNHNV and CDR2 is YYDKDF (reference sequence). The CDR3 contains 15 residues. In DNA form, the CDR3 reads TGTGCCACCAGCGGGACTAGCGGGGTCACAGATACGCAGTATTTT. The encoded protein is CATSGTSGVTDTQYF.

This clonotype has ten or more counts. The chain combines TRBV12-3 or TRBV12-4 with TRBJ1-5; 7 nucleotides agree with TRBD1. Trimming cost V 7 bases and J 4 bases; bases outside gene matches: 16. This CDR3 is built from 17 residues. The DNA for the CDR3 is TGTGCCAGCAACACTGGGGGGGGACAGCCCTCAAATCAGCCCCAGCATTTT. Amino acids: CASNTGGGQPSNQPQHF.

The chain couples TRBV28 to TRBJ2-7; TRBD2 matches 7 bases. CDR1 is MDHEN and CDR2 is SYDVKM in the germline V gene. The CDR3 sequence is 15 residues long. V trimming: 5 bases; J trimming: 3 bases; junction bases outside the gene matches: 10. The CDR3 DNA reads TGTGCCAGCAGTGCCCACGGGAGGAAACTCTACGAGCAGTACTTC. Protein product: CASSAHGRKLYEQYF. Drawing the rest from reference TRBV28 and TRBJ2-7, the complete variable domain is DVKVTQSSRYLVKRTGEKVFLECVQDMDHENMFWYRQDPGLGLRLIYFSYDVKMKEKGDIPEGYSVSREKKERFSLILESASTNQTSMYLCASSAHGRKLYEQYFGPGTRLTVT.